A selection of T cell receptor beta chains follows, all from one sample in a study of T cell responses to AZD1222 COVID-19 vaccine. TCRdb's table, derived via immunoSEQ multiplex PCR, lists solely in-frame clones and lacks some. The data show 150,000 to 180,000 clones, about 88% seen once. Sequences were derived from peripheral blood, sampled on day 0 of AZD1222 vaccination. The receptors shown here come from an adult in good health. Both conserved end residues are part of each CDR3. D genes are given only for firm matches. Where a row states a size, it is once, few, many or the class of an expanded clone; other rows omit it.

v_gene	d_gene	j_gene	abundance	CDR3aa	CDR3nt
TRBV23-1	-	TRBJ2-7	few	CASKATGPPDEQYF	TGCGCCAGCAAAGCGACAGGCCCCCCAGACGAGCAGTACTTC
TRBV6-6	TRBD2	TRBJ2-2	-	CASSPPSSGAGTGELFF	TGTGCCAGCAGTCCTCCATCTAGCGGGGCAGGCACCGGGGAGCTGTTTTTT
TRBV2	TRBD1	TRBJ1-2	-	CASSGGTGGNYGYTF	TGTGCCAGCAGTGGCGGGACAGGGGGGAATTATGGCTACACCTTC
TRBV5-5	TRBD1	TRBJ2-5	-	CASSLDRVAETQYF	TGTGCCAGCAGCTTAGACAGGGTAGCAGAGACCCAGTACTTC
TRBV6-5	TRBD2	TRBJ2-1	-	CASSYLAGGYNEQFF	TGTGCCAGCAGTTACCTAGCGGGGGGATACAATGAGCAGTTCTTC
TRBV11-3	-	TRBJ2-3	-	CASSLGGSDTQYF	TGTGCCAGCAGCTTAGGCGGATCTGATACGCAGTATTTT
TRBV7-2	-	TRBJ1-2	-	CASSLDPGTSLNYGYTF	TGTGCCAGCAGCTTAGATCCGGGGACCTCTTTGAACTATGGCTACACCTTC
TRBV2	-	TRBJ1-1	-	CASSEAAVLGTEAFF	TGTGCCAGCAGTGAGGCGGCGGTGCTAGGAACTGAAGCTTTCTTT
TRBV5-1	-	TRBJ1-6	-	CASSLAVQANSPLHF	TGCGCCAGCAGCTTGGCCGTACAGGCTAATTCACCCCTCCACTTT
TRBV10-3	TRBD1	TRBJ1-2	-	CAISERQGAGSYYGYTF	TGTGCCATCAGCGAACGACAGGGGGCAGGTTCGTACTATGGCTACACCTTC
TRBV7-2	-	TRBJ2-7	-	CASSPRYNPYEQYF	TGTGCCAGCAGCCCTCGCTACAATCCCTACGAGCAGTACTTC
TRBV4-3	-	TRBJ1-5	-	CASSQEVGQNQPQHF	TGCGCCAGCAGCCAAGAAGTCGGGCAAAATCAGCCCCAGCATTTT
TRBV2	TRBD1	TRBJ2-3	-	CASSFRGREDTQYF	TGTGCCAGCAGTTTCAGGGGGCGAGAAGATACGCAGTATTTT
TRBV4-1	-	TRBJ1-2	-	CASSQDLIGANYGYTF	TGCGCCAGCAGCCAAGATCTGATAGGGGCTAACTATGGCTACACCTTC
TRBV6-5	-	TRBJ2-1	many	CASTGGGPFNEQFF	TGTGCCAGCACTGGGGGGGGGCCTTTTAATGAGCAGTTCTTC
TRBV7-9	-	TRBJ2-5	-	CASSPILGFQETQYF	TGTGCCAGCAGCCCAATTCTGGGGTTCCAAGAGACCCAGTACTTC
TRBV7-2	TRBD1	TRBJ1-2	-	CASSLIPGQGSGYTF	TGTGCCAGCAGCTTGATTCCGGGACAGGGATCGGGCTACACCTTC
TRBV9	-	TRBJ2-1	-	CASSVSGGSYNEQFF	TGTGCCAGCAGCGTTTCGGGTGGCTCCTACAATGAGCAGTTCTTC
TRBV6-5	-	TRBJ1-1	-	CASTFRTDNAEAFF	TGTGCCAGCACTTTCAGGACTGACAACGCTGAAGCTTTCTTT
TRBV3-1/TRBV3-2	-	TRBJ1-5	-	CASASGGALSNQPQHF	TGTGCCAGCGCGTCGGGGGGGGCGCTTAGCAATCAGCCCCAGCATTTT
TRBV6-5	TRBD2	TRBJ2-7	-	CASSRTSTSSGQYF	TGTGCCAGCAGCCGGACTAGCACCTCCTCCGGGCAGTACTTC
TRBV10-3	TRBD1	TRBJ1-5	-	CAISESGTGINQPQHF	TGTGCCATCAGTGAGTCGGGGACAGGTATCAATCAGCCCCAGCATTTT
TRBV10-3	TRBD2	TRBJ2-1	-	CAISESLGLGSYNEQFF	TGTGCCATCAGTGAGTCGTTAGGACTAGGATCCTACAATGAGCAGTTCTTC
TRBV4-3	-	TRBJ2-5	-	CASSQGTQETQYF	TGCGCCAGCAGCCAAGGGACACAAGAGACCCAGTACTTC
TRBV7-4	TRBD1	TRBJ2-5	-	CASSLQGAGETQYF	TGTGCCAGCAGCTTACAGGGGGCTGGAGAGACCCAGTACTTC
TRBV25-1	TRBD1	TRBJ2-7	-	CASSAPGTGYEQYF	TGTGCCAGCAGTGCTCCCGGGACAGGGTACGAGCAGTACTTC
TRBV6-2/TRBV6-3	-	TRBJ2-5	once	CASSYVETQYF	TGTGCCAGCAGTTACGTGGAGACCCAGTACTTC
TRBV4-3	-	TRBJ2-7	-	CASSPTIGQKQAYEQYF	TGCGCCAGCAGCCCCACCATTGGACAGAAACAAGCCTACGAGCAGTACTTC
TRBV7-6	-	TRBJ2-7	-	CASSLAGGLVDEQYF	TGTGCCAGCAGCTTAGCGGGGGGGCTGGTGGACGAGCAGTACTTC
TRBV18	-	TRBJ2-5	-	CASSPRVETQYF	TGTGCCAGCTCACCCAGGGTTGAGACCCAGTACTTC
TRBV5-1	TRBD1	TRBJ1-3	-	CASSFTPGTGGASSGNTIYF	TGCGCCAGCAGCTTTACCCCCGGGACAGGGGGCGCATCGTCTGGAAACACCATATATTTT
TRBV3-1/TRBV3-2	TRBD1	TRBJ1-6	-	CASSHRTGSNSPLHF	TGTGCCAGCAGCCATCGGACAGGCTCTAATTCACCCCTCCACTTT
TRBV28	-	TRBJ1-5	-	CASSLSGNEHQPQHF	TGTGCCAGCAGTTTGTCAGGGAACGAACATCAGCCCCAGCATTTT
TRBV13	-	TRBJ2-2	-	CASSFYGGGANTGELFF	TGTGCCAGCAGCTTTTATGGCGGGGGCGCGAACACCGGGGAGCTGTTTTTT
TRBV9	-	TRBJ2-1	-	CASSVYGGPYNEQFF	TGTGCCAGCAGCGTATACGGGGGACCCTACAATGAGCAGTTCTTC
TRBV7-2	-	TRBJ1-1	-	CASSLAGDGTEAFF	TGTGCCAGCAGCTTAGCAGGGGACGGGACTGAAGCTTTCTTT
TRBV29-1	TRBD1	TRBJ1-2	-	CSGMTTGTAGLGGYTF	TGCAGCGGTATGACTACCGGGACAGCAGGTCTCGGGGGCTACACCTTC
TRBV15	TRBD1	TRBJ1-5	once	CATSGYFDRANQPQHF	TGTGCCACCAGCGGATACTTCGACAGGGCAAATCAGCCCCAGCATTTT
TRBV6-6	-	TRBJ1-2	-	CASIGTDYGYTF	TGTGCCAGCATAGGGACGGACTATGGCTACACCTTC
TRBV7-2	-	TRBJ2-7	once	CASSTAPRSYEQYF	TGTGCCAGCAGCACCGCCCCACGATCCTACGAGCAGTACTTC
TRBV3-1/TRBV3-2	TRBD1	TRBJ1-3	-	CASSQWTGISGNTIYF	TGTGCCAGCAGCCAATGGACAGGGATCTCTGGAAACACCATATATTTT
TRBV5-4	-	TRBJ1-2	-	CASSLDRAQWDYTF	TGTGCCAGCAGCTTGGATAGGGCCCAGTGGGACTACACCTTC
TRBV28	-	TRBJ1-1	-	CASGRATEAFF	TGTGCCAGCGGCAGGGCTACTGAAGCTTTCTTT
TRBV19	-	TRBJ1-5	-	CASSIGGSNQPQHF	TGTGCCAGTAGTATTGGGGGATCGAATCAGCCCCAGCATTTT
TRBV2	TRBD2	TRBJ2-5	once	CASELAGQQETQYF	TGTGCCAGCGAACTAGCGGGGCAACAAGAGACCCAGTACTTC
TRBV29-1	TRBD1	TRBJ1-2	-	CSVPGQGAGDYGYTF	TGCAGCGTTCCGGGACAGGGGGCAGGGGACTATGGCTACACCTTC
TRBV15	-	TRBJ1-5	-	CATSSRTGGNQPQHF	TGTGCCACCAGCTCCCGAACAGGTGGCAATCAGCCCCAGCATTTT
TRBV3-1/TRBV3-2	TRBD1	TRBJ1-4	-	CASSLTQGARGEKLFF	TGTGCCAGCAGCCTTACCCAGGGGGCGCGAGGTGAAAAACTGTTTTTT